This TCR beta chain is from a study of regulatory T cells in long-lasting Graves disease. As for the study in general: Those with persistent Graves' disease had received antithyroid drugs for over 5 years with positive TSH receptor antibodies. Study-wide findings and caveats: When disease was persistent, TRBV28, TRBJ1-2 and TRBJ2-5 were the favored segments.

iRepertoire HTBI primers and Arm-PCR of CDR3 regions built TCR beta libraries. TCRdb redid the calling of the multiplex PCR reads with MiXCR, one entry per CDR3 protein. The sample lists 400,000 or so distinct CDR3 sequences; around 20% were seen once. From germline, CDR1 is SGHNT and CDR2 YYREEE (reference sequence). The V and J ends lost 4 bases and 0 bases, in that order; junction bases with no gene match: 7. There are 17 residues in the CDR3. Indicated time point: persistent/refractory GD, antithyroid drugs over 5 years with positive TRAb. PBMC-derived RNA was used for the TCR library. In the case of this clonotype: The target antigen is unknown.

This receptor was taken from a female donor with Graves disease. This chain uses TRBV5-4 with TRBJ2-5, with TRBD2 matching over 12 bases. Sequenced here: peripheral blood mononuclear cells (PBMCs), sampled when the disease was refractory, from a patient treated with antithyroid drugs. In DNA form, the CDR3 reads TGTGCCAGCAGCAGAGACCGACTAGCGGGAGACCAAGAGACCCAGTACTTC. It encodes CASSRDRLAGDQETQYF.